This section outlines one TCR beta chain sequence together with its context. As yet, its antigen is unknown. Sequencing used immunoSEQ multiplex PCR; TCRdb keeps in-frame clones, though not all of them. The sample has roughly 160,000 clones, about 90% seen once. This CDR3 comprises 12 residues. CDR1 and CDR2 from the germline V gene are SGDLS and YYNGEE. Germline trimming cut 7 bases from V and 13 bases from J; bases unmatched to any gene: 8. This record comes from a study of T cell responses to AZD1222 COVID-19 vaccine. The study's findings and limits: The study found Spike-specific TCR breadth and depth rose after two AZD1222 doses. Across the whole spike, CD4 TCRs peaked at regions 160-218 and 743-854.

The chain recombines TRBV9 with TRBJ2-2, with 9 positions matching TRBD1. The clonotype originates from an adult who received the AZD1222 COVID-19 vaccine. The specimen comprised peripheral blood, sampled 28 days after the second AZD1222 dose. In nucleotides, the CDR3 is TGTGCCAGCGGCCAGGGGACAGGGTGGCTGTTTTTT. Protein product: CASGQGTGWLFF.